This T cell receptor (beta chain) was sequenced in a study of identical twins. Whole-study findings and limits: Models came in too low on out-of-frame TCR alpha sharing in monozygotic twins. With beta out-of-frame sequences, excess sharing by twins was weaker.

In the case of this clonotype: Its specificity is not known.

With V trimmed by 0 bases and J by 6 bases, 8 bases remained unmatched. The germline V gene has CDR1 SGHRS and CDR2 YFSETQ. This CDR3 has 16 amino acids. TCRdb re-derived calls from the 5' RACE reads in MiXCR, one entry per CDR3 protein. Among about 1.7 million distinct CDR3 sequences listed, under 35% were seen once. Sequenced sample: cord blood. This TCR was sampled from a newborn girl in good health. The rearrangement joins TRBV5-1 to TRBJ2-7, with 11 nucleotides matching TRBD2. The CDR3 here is CASSLVVVGTSGEQYF. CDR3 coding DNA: TGCGCCAGCAGCTTGGTCGTGGTCGGGACTAGCGGCGAGCAGTACTTC.